This T cell receptor (beta chain) is from a study of spatial heterogeneity in lung cancer. Study-wide results and limits: Tumor mutation counts were tracked by expanded intratumoral alpha and beta TCR counts. For tumor T cells, estimated coverage reached only 6% to 7% (alpha) and 12% to 15% (beta).

Each TCR cDNA molecule carried a unique molecular identifier. TCRdb called the 5' RACE reads again in MiXCR, with one record for every CDR3 protein. In the table there are about 10,000 distinct CDR3 sequences, 12% of which are singletons. Time point of the sample: sample taken at primary tumor resection. No cells were sorted before sequencing. The whole RNA sequenced was extracted from tumor, nontumor lung or frozen PBMC. CDR1 SNHLY and CDR2 FYNNEI come from the germline V gene. This CDR3 has 17 amino acids. The ends were cut back, 4 bases at V and 1 base at J, with 17 bases in the middle. Relative to its sample, this clonotype is medium-sized. Its antigen remains unidentified.

The chain employs TRBV2 and TRBJ2-4, with D maybe TRBD1 (5 bases). This TCR was sampled from a female donor with early-stage non-small cell lung cancer. The material sequenced was lung tumor tissue, taken at surgery. The CDR3 region is CASSARSGAVAKNIQYF. The CDR3 nucleotides are TGTGCCAGCAGTGCCCGATCTGGGGCAGTTGCCAAAAACATTCAGTACTTC.